Listed below are T cell receptor beta chains from one sample, sequenced in a study of cytomegalovirus exposure and HLA in healthy donors. The data were produced by immunoSEQ multiplex PCR, yet TCRdb's version contains in-frame clones alone and is incomplete. This repertoire shows about 150,000 clones, 80% to 90% found once; its top ten account for 4.5% to 5.5%. Input material: PBMCs. The receptor set was obtained from a man aged 18 to 29 in good health and CMV-seropositive. Each CDR3 is given with its conserved first and last residue. The D gene is left open where the match is weak. Some rows have no size entry. The others give once, few or many, or a class for an expanded clone.

j_call | d_call | clone_size | v_call | cdr3_nt | cdr3_aa
TRBJ1-4 | NA | NA | TRBV4-1 | TGCGCCAGCAGCCCCTTCGGTGCCCGGGGTGAAAAACTGTTTTTT | CASSPFGARGEKLFF
TRBJ2-1 | TRBD1 | NA | TRBV6-5 | TGTGCCAGCAGAAGACAGGGGGCCAACAATGAGCAGTTCTTC | CASRRQGANNEQFF
TRBJ1-5 | NA | once | TRBV28 | TGTGCCAGCAGGGGAGGGGGGTATCTGCCCCAGCATTTT | CASRGGGYLPQHF
TRBJ2-2 | NA | NA | TRBV5-6 | TGTGCCAGCAGCTTGAACAGGGTCGGCACCGGGGAGCTGTTTTTT | CASSLNRVGTGELFF
TRBJ2-7 | TRBD1 | NA | TRBV5-6 | TGTGCCAGCAGCTTGGAAGCTCCGGGACAGAGCTCCTACGAGCAGTACTTC | CASSLEAPGQSSYEQYF
TRBJ1-1 | NA | many | TRBV2 | TGTGCCAGCAGTGAATTGGGCCGGAACACTGAAGCTTTCTTT | CASSELGRNTEAFF
TRBJ1-1 | NA | NA | TRBV19 | TGTGCCAGTAGAGGAGTGGGGGGACAAGCTTTCTTT | CASRGVGGQAFF
TRBJ2-7 | TRBD1 | NA | TRBV6-5 | TGTGCCAGCCGGGACAGTGCCTACGAGCAGTACTTC | CASRDSAYEQYF
TRBJ2-3 | TRBD2 | NA | TRBV7-8 | TGTGCCAGCAGCTTAGCGGGAGGGAGGGATACGCAGTATTTT | CASSLAGGRDTQYF
TRBJ2-7 | TRBD1 | NA | TRBV18 | TGTGCCAGCTCAGCGGGACAGGGCTACGAGCAGTACTTC | CASSAGQGYEQYF
TRBJ2-7 | NA | NA | TRBV7-8 | TGTGCCAGCAGCGGGGGCAGCGAGCAGTACTTC | CASSGGSEQYF
TRBJ2-2 | TRBD1 | NA | TRBV6-5 | TGTGCCAGCAGTTACTCAGGGGGCGCAATAGCCGGGGAGCTGTTTTTT | CASSYSGGAIAGELFF
TRBJ1-2 | NA | NA | TRBV5-1 | TGCGCCAGCAGCAGTACAGGATCGAGCTATGGCTACACCTTC | CASSSTGSSYGYTF
TRBJ2-5 | NA | NA | TRBV27 | TGTGCCAGCAGCTACCAAGAGACCCAGTACTTC | CASSYQETQYF
TRBJ1-1 | NA | once | TRBV7-8 | TGTGCCAGCAGCTTAAGGAACAGCCAAGCTTTCTTT | CASSLRNSQAFF
TRBJ1-1 | NA | NA | TRBV6-1 | TGTGCCAGCAGTGAAAGACAGTTAGGTCGGAAGACTGAAGCTTTCTTT | CASSERQLGRKTEAFF
TRBJ1-3 | NA | NA | TRBV7-6 | TGTGCCAGCAGCCCCGGACTTCGAAACACCATATATTTT | CASSPGLRNTIYF
TRBJ2-5 | TRBD2 | few | TRBV6-4 | TGTGCCAGCAGTGACTCGACTAGCGGGGGGGCAGAGACCCAGTACTTC | CASSDSTSGGAETQYF
TRBJ1-3 | NA | NA | TRBV7-2 | TGTGCCAGCACCTCCTCGAGCACTCCAGGAAACACCATATATTTT | CASTSSSTPGNTIYF
TRBJ2-1 | TRBD2 | NA | TRBV6-5 | TGTGCCAGCAGTGGACTAGCGGGGGTCAATGAGCAGTTCTTC | CASSGLAGVNEQFF
TRBJ1-5 | NA | NA | TRBV25-1 | TGTGCCAGCAGTGACTCTGGCAGTCAGCCCCAGCATTTT | CASSDSGSQPQHF
TRBJ1-2 | TRBD1 | NA | TRBV19 | TGTGCCAGTAGTAAGGACAGGTCTGGCTACACCTTC | CASSKDRSGYTF
TRBJ1-5 | NA | NA | TRBV5-6 | TGTGCCAGCAGCTTCAGGTGGGCGAGCAATCAGCCCCAGCATTTT | CASSFRWASNQPQHF
TRBJ2-1 | TRBD2 | once | TRBV7-9 | TGTGCCAGCAGCGCAGCGGGAGGCCCCCATGAGCAGTTCTTC | CASSAAGGPHEQFF
TRBJ2-1 | NA | NA | TRBV6-1 | TGTGCCAGCAGTGAAGAAAGAGGGTATGTGAACAATGAGCAGTTCTTC | CASSEERGYVNNEQFF
TRBJ1-3 | NA | NA | TRBV5-4 | TGTGCCAGCAGCTTACGACAGTCTGGAAACACCATATATTTT | CASSLRQSGNTIYF
TRBJ2-7 | NA | NA | TRBV5-1 | TGCGCCAGCAGCTTGGGCCCTGCAGGGTCCAGCTCCTACGAGCAGTACTTC | CASSLGPAGSSSYEQYF
TRBJ2-1 | TRBD2 | NA | TRBV2 | TGTGCCAGCGCAGCGACTAGCGGGAGCCCCTACAATGAGCAGTTCTTC | CASAATSGSPYNEQFF
TRBJ1-3 | NA | NA | TRBV25-1 | TGTGCCAGCAGTACCCCGCCGGACAGCTCTGGAAACACCATATATTTT | CASSTPPDSSGNTIYF
TRBJ2-5 | NA | NA | TRBV29-1 | TGCAGCGTTTCGGTGTACCAAGAGACCCAGTACTTC | CSVSVYQETQYF
TRBJ1-1 | NA | NA | TRBV30 | TGTGCCTGGGGGTTTCCCAATGGTAGGACACACACTGAAGCTTTCTTT | CAWGFPNGRTHTEAFF
TRBJ2-7 | TRBD1 | few | TRBV5-1 | TGCGCCAGCAGCCAGGGACAGGGCTACTACGAGCAGTACTTC | CASSQGQGYYEQYF
TRBJ2-7 | NA | NA | TRBV7-9 | TGTGCCAGCAGCTTAGTCGGGTACGAGCAGTACTTC | CASSLVGYEQYF
TRBJ1-1 | NA | NA | TRBV5-5 | TGTGCCAGCAGCTTGGCGGGGAACACTGAAGCTTTCTTT | CASSLAGNTEAFF
TRBJ2-5 | NA | NA | TRBV19 | TGTGCCAGTAGTGAGGCTACTGGGGAGACCCAGTACTTC | CASSEATGETQYF
TRBJ1-2 | NA | NA | TRBV19 | TGTGCCAGTAGTATCTCCTCAGGACAGTTCTATGGCTACACCTTC | CASSISSGQFYGYTF
TRBJ1-5 | NA | NA | TRBV19 | TGTGCCAGTAGTATAGGCGGCTCGGGGGACCAGCCCCAGCATTTT | CASSIGGSGDQPQHF
TRBJ1-1 | NA | NA | TRBV25-1 | TGTGCCAGCAGTGAGCAGTCGGGGGGGGCAGGCACTGAAGCTTTCTTT | CASSEQSGGAGTEAFF
TRBJ1-4 | NA | NA | TRBV6-1 | TGTGCCAGCAGTGAAGCGCCAGGAACAGGGACGGAAAAACTGTTTTTT | CASSEAPGTGTEKLFF
TRBJ2-3 | NA | once | TRBV4-1 | TGCGCCAGCAGCCAAGATGGTAGGGGAGGCGCAGATACGCAGTATTTT | CASSQDGRGGADTQYF
TRBJ2-3 | TRBD1 | once | TRBV7-2 | TGTGCCAGCAGCCAGGGGGTGGATACGCAGTATTTT | CASSQGVDTQYF
TRBJ1-2 | NA | NA | TRBV19 | TGTGCCAGTAGTACGCCCGGGACACAGTATGGCTACACCTTC | CASSTPGTQYGYTF
TRBJ2-1 | TRBD2 | NA | TRBV7-8 | TGTGCCAGCAGCTTAGGAACTAGCGACAATGAGCAGTTCTTC | CASSLGTSDNEQFF
TRBJ1-2 | TRBD1 | NA | TRBV6-1 | TGTGCCAGCAGTCCGGGACAGGGGGCGAGCTATGGCTACACCTTC | CASSPGQGASYGYTF
TRBJ1-4 | NA | NA | TRBV6-5 | TGTGCCAGCAGGGGGGACACGGATGAAAAACTGTTTTTT | CASRGDTDEKLFF
TRBJ1-4 | NA | NA | TRBV7-8 | TGTGCCAGCAGTTATAACCGAGTACGGGCTAATGAAAAACTGTTTTTT | CASSYNRVRANEKLFF
TRBJ1-1 | NA | NA | TRBV19 | TGTGCCAGTAGTTCCGGCGGGGCGAACACTGAAGCTTTCTTT | CASSSGGANTEAFF
TRBJ1-2 | TRBD1 | NA | TRBV28 | TGTGCCAGCAGAAGGACAGGGGCTAACTATGGCTACACCTTC | CASRRTGANYGYTF
TRBJ2-3 | NA | NA | TRBV6-4 | TGTGCCAGCAGTGAAAATCCAGGGGCAGATACGCAGTATTTT | CASSENPGADTQYF
TRBJ2-1 | NA | NA | TRBV4-1 | TGCGCCAGCAGCCAGGCCCCGACAGAATACAATGAGCAGTTCTTC | CASSQAPTEYNEQFF